The entry below describes one T cell receptor beta chain. This entry belongs to a study of shared clonotypes between healthy human individuals. This CDR3 has 13 residues. Looked up from germline, CDR1 is LNHDA and CDR2 is SQIVND (reference sequence). An assay was performed, and its level was deep. Each sorted subset replicate got 200 ng genomic DNA, about 33,000 genomes. Original processing methods: Junction-only sequences without quality scores came from ImmunoSEQ, so filtering differed. The assay was immunoSEQ multiplex PCR, and TCRdb's table has in-frame clones only and misses some. The DNA gave D and trimming, while V, J and clone size come from that table. Here the sample spans over a million clones, 65% to 75% being singletons. Negatively enriched CD4+ T cells were divided by CD45RA into naive and memory.

The specimen was memory CD4+ T cells sorted from blood. The sample's subset: CD45RA-negative fraction. V gene TRBV19 combines with J gene TRBJ2-7; 7 bases are shared with TRBD2. This TCR was recovered from a man aged 18 to 29 in good health. Here the CDR3 DNA reads TGTGAGGTTGTCGGGAGGATAGGCCACGAGCAGTACTTC. Its protein is CEVVGRIGHEQYF.